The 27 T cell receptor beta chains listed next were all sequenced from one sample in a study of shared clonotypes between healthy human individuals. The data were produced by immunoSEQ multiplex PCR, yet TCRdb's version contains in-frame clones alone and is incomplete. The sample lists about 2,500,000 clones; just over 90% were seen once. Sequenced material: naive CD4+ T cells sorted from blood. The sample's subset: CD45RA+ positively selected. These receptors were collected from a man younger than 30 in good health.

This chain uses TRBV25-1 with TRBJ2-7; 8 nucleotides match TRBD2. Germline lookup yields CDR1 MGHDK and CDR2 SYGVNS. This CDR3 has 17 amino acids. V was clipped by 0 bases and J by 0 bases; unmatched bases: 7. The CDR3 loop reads CASSEYRGLGTSYEQYF. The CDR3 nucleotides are TGTGCCAGCAGTGAATATCGGGGACTAGGCACCTCCTACGAGCAGTACTTC.

The CDR3 coding sequence is TGTGCCAGCAGCCAAGAACCCGGGACTAACACAGATACGCAGTATTTT. Protein product: CASSQEPGTNTDTQYF. This chain joins TRBV4-2 and TRBJ2-3; TRBD2 matches 7 bases. Germline V gene data show CDR1 as LGHNA and CDR2 as YNFKEQ. V shed 0 bases, J shed 2 bases, and the junction held 5 bases outside the gene matches. The CDR3 covers 16 residues.

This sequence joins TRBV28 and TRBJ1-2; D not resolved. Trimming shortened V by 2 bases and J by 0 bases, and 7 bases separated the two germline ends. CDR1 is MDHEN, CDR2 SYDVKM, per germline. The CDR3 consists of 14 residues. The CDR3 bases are TGTGCCAGCAGTTTAACGGAGACTAACTATGGCTACACCTTC. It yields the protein CASSLTETNYGYTF.

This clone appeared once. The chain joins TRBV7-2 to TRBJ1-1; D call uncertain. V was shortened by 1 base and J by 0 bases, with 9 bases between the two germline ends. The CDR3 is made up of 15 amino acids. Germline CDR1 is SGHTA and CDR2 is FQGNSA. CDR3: CASSLGRVMNTEAFF. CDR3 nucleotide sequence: TGTGCCAGCAGCTTAGGACGGGTCATGAACACTGAAGCTTTCTTT.

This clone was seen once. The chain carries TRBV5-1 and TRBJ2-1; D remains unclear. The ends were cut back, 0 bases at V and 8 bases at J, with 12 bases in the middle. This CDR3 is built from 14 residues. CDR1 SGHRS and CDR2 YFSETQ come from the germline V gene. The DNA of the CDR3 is TGCGCCAGCAGCTTGGCCTCGTTTGGGGATGAGCAGTTCTTC. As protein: CASSLASFGDEQFF.

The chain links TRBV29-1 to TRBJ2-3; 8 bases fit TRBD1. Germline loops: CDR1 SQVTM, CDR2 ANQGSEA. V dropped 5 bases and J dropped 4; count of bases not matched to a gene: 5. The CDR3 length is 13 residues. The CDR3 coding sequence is TGCAGCGTTAGACAGGGGTCGGCAGATACGCAGTATTTT. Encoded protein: CSVRQGSADTQYF.

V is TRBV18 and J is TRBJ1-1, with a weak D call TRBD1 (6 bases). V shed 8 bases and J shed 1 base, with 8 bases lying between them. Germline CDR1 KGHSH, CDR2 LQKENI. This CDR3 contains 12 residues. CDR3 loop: CASVDRNTEAFF. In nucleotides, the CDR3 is TGTGCCAGCGTGGACAGGAACACTGAAGCTTTCTTT. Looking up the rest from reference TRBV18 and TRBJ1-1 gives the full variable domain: NAGVMQNPRHLVRRRGQEARLRCSPMKGHSHVYWYRQLPEEGLKFMVYLQKENIIDESGMPKERFSAEFPKEGPSILRIQQVVRGDSAAYFCASVDRNTEAFFGQGTRLTVV.

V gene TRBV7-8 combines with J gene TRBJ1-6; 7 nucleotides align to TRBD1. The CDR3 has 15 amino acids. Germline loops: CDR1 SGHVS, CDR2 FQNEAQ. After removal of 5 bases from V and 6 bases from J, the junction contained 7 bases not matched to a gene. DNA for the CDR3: TGTGCCAGCAGCGCCCGGGACAGCTCTAATTCACCCCTCCACTTT. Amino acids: CASSARDSSNSPLHF.

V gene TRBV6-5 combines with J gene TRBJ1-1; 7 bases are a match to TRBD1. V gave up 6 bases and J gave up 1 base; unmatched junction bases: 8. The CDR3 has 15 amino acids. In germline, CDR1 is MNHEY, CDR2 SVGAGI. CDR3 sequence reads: CASRDAGGKNTEAFF. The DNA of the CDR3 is TGTGCCAGCAGAGACGCAGGGGGGAAGAACACTGAAGCTTTCTTT.

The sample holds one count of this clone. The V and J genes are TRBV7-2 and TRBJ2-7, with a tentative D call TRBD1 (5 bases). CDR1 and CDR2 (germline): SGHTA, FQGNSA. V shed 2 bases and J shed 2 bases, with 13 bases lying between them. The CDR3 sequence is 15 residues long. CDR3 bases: TGTGCCAGCAGCTTACAGGGCTCCGAAGCCTACGAGCAGTACTTC. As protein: CASSLQGSEAYEQYF.

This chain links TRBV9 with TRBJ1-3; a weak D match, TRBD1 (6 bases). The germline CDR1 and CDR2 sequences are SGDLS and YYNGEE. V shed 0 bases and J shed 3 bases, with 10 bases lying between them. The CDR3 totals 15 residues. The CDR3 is CASSVGGQNGNTIYF. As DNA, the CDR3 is TGTGCCAGCAGCGTAGGGGGGCAGAATGGAAACACCATATATTTT.

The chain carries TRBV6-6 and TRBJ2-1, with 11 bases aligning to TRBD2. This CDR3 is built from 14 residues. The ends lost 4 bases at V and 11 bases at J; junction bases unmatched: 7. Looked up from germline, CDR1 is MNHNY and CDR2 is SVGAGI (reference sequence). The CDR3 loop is CASSFSGGAVQQFF. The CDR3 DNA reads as TGTGCCAGCAGTTTTAGCGGGGGGGCGGTGCAGCAGTTCTTC.

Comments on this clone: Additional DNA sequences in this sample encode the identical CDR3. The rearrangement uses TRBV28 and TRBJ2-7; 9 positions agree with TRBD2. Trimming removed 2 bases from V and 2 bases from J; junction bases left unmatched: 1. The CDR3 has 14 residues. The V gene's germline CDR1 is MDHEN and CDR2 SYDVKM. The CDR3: CASSLAGGPYEQYF. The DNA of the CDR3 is TGTGCCAGCAGTTTAGCGGGGGGGCCCTACGAGCAGTACTTC.

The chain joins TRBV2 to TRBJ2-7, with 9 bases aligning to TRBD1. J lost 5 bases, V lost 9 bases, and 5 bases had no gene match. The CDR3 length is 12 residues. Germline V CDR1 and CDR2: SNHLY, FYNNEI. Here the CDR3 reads CARADRGNEQYF. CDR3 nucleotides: TGTGCCAGGGCGGACAGGGGCAACGAGCAGTACTTC.

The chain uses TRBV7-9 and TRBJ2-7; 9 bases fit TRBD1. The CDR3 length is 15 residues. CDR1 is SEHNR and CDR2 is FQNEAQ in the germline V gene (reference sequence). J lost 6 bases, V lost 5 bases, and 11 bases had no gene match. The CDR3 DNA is TGTGCCAGCAGCCAACAGGGGGCGAAAGAGGGCGAGCAGTACTTC. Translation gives CASSQQGAKEGEQYF.

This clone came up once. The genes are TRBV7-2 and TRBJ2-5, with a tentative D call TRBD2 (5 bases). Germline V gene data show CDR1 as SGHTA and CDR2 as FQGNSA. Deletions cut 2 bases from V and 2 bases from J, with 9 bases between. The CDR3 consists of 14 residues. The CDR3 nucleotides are TGTGCCAGCAGCTTAAGAGCGGAACAAGAGACCCAGTACTTC. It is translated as CASSLRAEQETQYF.

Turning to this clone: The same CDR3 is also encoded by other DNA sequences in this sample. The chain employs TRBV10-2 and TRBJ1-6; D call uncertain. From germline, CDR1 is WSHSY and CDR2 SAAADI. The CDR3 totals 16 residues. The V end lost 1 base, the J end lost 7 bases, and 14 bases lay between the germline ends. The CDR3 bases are TGCGCCAGCAGTGAGTTCGGTACGAACGGGAATTCACCCCTCCACTTT. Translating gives CASSEFGTNGNSPLHF.

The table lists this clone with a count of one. This CDR3 is CAWSASGTSYNEQFF. Here the CDR3 DNA reads TGTGCCTGGAGTGCTAGCGGGACCTCCTACAATGAGCAGTTCTTC. This chain links TRBV30 with TRBJ2-1; 9 positions agree with TRBD2. The CDR3 is made up of 15 amino acids. Germline CDR1 reads GTSNPN; CDR2 reads SVGIG (reference sequence). V trimming: 1 base; J trimming: 0 bases; junction bases outside the gene matches: 1.

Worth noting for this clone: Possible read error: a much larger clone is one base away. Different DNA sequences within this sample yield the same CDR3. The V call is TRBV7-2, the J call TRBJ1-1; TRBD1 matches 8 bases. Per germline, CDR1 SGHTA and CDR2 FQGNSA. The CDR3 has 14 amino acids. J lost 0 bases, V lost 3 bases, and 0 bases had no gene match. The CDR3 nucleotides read TGTGCCAGCAGCTTGGGACAGGTGAACACTGAAGCTTTCTTT. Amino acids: CASSLGQVNTEAFF.

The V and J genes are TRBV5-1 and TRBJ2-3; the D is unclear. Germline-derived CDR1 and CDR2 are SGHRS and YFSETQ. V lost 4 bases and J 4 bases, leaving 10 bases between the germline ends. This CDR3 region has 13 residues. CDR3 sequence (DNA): TGCGCCAGCAGCCGTAGCCTGGCAGATACGCAGTATTTT. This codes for CASSRSLADTQYF. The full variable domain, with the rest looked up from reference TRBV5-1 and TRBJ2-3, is KAGVTQTPRYLIKTRGQQVTLSCSPISGHRSVSWYQQTPGQGLQFLFEYFSETQRNKGNFPGRFSGRQFSNSRSEMNVSTLELGDSALYLCASSRSLADTQYFGPGTRLTVL.

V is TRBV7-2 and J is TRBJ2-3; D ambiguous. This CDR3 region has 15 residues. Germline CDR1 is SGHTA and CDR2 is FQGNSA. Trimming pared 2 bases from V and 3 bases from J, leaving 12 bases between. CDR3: CASSLQVGFTDTQYF. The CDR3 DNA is TGTGCCAGCAGCTTACAGGTTGGATTTACAGATACGCAGTATTTT.

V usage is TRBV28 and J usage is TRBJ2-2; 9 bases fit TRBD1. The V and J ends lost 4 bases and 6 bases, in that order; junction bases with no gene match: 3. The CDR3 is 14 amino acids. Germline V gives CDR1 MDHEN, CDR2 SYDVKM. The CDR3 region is CASSSGQGPGELFF. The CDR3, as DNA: TGTGCCAGCAGTTCGGGACAGGGCCCCGGGGAGCTGTTTTTT.

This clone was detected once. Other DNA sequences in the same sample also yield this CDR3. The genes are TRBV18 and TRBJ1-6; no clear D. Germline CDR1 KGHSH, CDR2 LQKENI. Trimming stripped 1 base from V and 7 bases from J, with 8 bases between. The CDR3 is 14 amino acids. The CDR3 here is CASSPLAVNSPLHF. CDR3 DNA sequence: TGTGCCAGCTCACCACTAGCTGTCAATTCACCCCTCCACTTT.

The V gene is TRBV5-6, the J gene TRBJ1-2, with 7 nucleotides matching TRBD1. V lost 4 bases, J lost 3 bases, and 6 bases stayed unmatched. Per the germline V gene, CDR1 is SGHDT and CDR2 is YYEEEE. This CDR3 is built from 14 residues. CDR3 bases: TGTGCCAGCAGCGGGAGGGGGCCCGACTATGGCTACACCTTC. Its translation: CASSGRGPDYGYTF.

The CDR3 loop is CASGYTENSPLHF. CDR3 bases: TGTGCCAGCGGGTACACGGAAAATTCACCCCTCCACTTT. The rearrangement links TRBV2 to TRBJ1-6, with D hard to call. There are 13 residues in the CDR3. The germline gives CDR1 SNHLY, CDR2 FYNNEI. V lost 8 bases and J lost 7, with 12 bases in between.

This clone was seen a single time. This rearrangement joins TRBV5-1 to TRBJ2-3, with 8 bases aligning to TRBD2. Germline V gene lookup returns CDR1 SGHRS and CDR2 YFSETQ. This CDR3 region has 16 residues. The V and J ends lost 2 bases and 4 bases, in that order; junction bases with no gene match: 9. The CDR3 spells CASSFLGGRTADTQYF. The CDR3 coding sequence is TGCGCCAGCAGCTTTTTAGGCGGGAGGACCGCAGATACGCAGTATTTT. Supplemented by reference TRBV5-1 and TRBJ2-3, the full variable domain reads KAGVTQTPRYLIKTRGQQVTLSCSPISGHRSVSWYQQTPGQGLQFLFEYFSETQRNKGNFPGRFSGRQFSNSRSEMNVSTLELGDSALYLCASSFLGGRTADTQYFGPGTRLTVL.

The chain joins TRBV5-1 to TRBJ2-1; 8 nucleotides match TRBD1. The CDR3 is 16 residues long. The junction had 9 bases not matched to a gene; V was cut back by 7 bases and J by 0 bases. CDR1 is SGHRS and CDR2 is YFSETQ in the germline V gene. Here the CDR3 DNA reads TGCGCCAGCTCTGGACAGGGCATGAGCTCCTACAATGAGCAGTTCTTC. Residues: CASSGQGMSSYNEQFF.